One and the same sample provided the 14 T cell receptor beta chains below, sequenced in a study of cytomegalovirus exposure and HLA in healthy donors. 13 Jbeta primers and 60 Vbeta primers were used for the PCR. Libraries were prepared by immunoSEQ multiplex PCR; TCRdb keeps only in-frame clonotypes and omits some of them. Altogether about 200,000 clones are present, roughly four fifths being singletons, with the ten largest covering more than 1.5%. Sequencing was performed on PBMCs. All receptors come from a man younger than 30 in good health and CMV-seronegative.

The CDR3 sequence is CASSPRTGIYEQYF. In nucleotides, the CDR3 is TGTGCCAGCTCACCTAGGACGGGGATCTACGAGCAGTACTTC. The gene calls are TRBV18 and TRBJ2-7; D might be TRBD2 (5 bases). Trimming cost V 3 bases and J 3 bases, with 12 bases left between them. CDR3 length: 14 amino acids. Germline loops: CDR1 KGHSH, CDR2 LQKENI. The whole variable domain, remainder taken from reference TRBV18 and TRBJ2-7, is NAGVMQNPRHLVRRRGQEARLRCSPMKGHSHVYWYRQLPEEGLKFMVYLQKENIIDESGMPKERFSAEFPKEGPSILRIQQVVRGDSAAYFCASSPRTGIYEQYFGPGTRLTVT.

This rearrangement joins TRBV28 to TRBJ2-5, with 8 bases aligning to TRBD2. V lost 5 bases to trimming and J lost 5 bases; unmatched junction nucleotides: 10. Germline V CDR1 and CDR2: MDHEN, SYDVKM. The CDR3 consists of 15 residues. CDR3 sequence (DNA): TGTGCCAGCAGTCGACCGGGACTAGAGGGGGAGACCCAGTACTTC. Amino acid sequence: CASSRPGLEGETQYF.

The CDR3, as DNA: TGTGCCAGCAGCCAAGAATTGAGTAATTCACCCCTCCACTTT. It codes for CASSQELSNSPLHF. The gene calls are TRBV14 and TRBJ1-6; D ambiguous. The CDR3 length is 14 residues. Germline CDR1 and CDR2: SGHDN and FVKESK. Trimming took off 0 bases at V and 6 bases at J, with 6 bases between the two ends.

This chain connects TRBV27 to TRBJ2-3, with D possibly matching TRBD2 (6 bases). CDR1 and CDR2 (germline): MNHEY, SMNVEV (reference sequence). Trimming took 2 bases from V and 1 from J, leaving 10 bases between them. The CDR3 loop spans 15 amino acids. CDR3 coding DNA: TGTGCCAGCAGTTTAGTAGCTAGCGGCACAGATACGCAGTATTTT. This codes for CASSLVASGTDTQYF.

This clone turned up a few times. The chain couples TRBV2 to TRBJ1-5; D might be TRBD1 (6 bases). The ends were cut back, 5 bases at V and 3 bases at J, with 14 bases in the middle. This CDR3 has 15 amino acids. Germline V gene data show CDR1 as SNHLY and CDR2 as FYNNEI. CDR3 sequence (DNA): TGTGCCAGCAGTACCCGTACAGGGTTCAATCAGCCCCAGCATTTT. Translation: CASSTRTGFNQPQHF.

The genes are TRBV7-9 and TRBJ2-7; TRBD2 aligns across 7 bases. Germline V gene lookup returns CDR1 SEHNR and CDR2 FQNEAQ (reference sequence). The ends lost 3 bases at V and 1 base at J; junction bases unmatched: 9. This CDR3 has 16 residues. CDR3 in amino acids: CASSFVGGSRSYEQYF. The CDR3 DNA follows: TGTGCCAGCAGCTTTGTTGGCGGGAGTAGATCCTACGAGCAGTACTTC.

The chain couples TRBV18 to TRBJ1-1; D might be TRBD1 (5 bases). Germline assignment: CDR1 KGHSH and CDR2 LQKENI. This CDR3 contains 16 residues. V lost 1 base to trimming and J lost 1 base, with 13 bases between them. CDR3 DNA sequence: TGTGCCAGCTCACCACGCTACACAGGTCGGAACACTGAAGCTTTCTTT. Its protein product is CASSPRYTGRNTEAFF. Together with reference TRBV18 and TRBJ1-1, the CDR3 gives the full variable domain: NAGVMQNPRHLVRRRGQEARLRCSPMKGHSHVYWYRQLPEEGLKFMVYLQKENIIDESGMPKERFSAEFPKEGPSILRIQQVVRGDSAAYFCASSPRYTGRNTEAFFGQGTRLTVV.

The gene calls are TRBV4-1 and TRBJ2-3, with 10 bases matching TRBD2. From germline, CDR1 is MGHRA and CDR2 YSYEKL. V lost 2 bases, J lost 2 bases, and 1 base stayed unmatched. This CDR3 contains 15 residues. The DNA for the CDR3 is TGCGCCAGCAGCCAACTAGCGGGGGACACAGATACGCAGTATTTT. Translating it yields CASSQLAGDTDTQYF.

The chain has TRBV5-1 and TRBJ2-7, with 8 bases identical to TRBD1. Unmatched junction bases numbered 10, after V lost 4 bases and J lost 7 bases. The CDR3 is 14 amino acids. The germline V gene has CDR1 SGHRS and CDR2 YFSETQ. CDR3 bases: TGCGCCAGCAGCCCGGGGCAGGGGGCGACTGAGCAGTACTTC. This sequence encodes CASSPGQGATEQYF.

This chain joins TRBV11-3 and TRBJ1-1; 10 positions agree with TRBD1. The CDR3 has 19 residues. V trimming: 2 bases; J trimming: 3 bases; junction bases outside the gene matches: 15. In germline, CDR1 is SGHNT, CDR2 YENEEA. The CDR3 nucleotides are TGTGCCAGCAGCTTATATTCTTCGGAGGGGACAGGGGAGTACACTGAAGCTTTCTTT. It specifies CASSLYSSEGTGEYTEAFF.

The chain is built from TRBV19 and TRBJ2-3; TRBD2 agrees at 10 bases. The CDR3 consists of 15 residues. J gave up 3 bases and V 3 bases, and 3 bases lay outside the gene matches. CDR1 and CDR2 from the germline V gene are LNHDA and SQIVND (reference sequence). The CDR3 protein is CASSMPSGSTDTQYF. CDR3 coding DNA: TGTGCCAGTAGTATGCCTAGCGGGAGTACAGATACGCAGTATTTT.

The CDR3 loop is CASSDPPRAYEQYF. DNA for the CDR3: TGCGCCAGCAGTGACCCCCCCAGGGCCTACGAGCAGTACTTC. This chain uses TRBV10-2 with TRBJ2-7; D is possibly TRBD1 (5 bases). Trimming shortened V by 3 bases and J by 2 bases, and 11 bases separated the two germline ends. The CDR3 length is 14 residues. Germline V gives CDR1 WSHSY, CDR2 SAAADI.

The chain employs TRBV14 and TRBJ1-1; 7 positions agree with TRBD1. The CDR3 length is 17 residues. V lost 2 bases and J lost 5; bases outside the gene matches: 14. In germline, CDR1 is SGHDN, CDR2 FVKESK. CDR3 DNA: TGTGCCAGCAGCCAACTAAGGGGGCTCCCTGGAGGGACTGAAGCTTTCTTT. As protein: CASSQLRGLPGGTEAFF.

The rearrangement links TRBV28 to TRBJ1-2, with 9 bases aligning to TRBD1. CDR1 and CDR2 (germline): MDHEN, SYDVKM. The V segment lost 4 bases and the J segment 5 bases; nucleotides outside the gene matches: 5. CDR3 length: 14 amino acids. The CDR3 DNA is TGTGCCAGCAGTTGGGGACAGGGATCTTATGGCTACACCTTC. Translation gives CASSWGQGSYGYTF.